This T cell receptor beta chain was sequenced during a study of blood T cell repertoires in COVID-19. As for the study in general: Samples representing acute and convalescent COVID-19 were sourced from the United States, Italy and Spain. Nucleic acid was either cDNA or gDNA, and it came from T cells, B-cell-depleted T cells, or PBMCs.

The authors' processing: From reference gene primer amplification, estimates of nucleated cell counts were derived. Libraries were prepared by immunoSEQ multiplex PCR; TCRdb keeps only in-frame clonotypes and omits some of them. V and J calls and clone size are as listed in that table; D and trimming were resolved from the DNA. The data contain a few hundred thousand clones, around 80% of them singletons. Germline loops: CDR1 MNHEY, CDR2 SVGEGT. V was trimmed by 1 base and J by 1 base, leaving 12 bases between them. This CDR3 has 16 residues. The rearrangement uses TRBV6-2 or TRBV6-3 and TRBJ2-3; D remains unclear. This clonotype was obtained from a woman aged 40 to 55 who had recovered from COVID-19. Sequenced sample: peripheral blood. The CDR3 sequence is CASSYFVGSGTDTQYF. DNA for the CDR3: TGTGCCAGCAGTTACTTTGTGGGCTCTGGCACAGATACGCAGTATTTT.